The 26 T cell receptor beta chains presented below share a single source sample, sequenced in a study of T cell repertoires in cytomegalovirus infection (dated by TCRdb to between 2017 and 2020). Sequencing used an Illumina HiSeq 1500. Clones were called with MiXCR by TCRdb after fastp trimmed the public reads at Q25, and only in-frame beta chains were retained. Each entry merges the rows of one CDR3 protein and shows their most common DNA and genes. This sample lists hundreds of thousands of distinct CDR3 sequences; 20% to 25% were detected once. The ten largest account for 7.5% to 9% of the sample. Sequencing input: CD8+ T cells from PBMCs. The receptor set was obtained from a human donor in good health (CMV status not recorded). Some clones in this sample may be carry-over from other donors' samples.

This clonotype came up a few times. V gene TRBV2 combines with J gene TRBJ1-6, with a possible D match to TRBD1 (6 bases). The CDR3 runs to 15 residues. From germline, CDR1 is SNHLY and CDR2 FYNNEI. Trimming left V 4 bases short and J 7 bases short, with 14 bases between. The DNA for the CDR3 is TGTGCCAGCAGTGCCGGGGGGGCTCTGAATTCACCCCTCCACTTT. Amino acids: CASSAGGALNSPLHF.

This clonotype was counted at least ten times. This chain links TRBV7-2 with TRBJ1-2; TRBD1 agrees at 10 bases. The V gene's germline CDR1 is SGHTA and CDR2 FQGNSA. CDR3 length: 13 residues. The junction had 3 bases not matched to a gene; V was cut back by 5 bases and J by 6 bases. The CDR3 reads CASSPDRGHGYTF. The CDR3 DNA reads TGTGCCAGCAGCCCAGACAGGGGGCATGGCTACACCTTC. The full variable domain, completed using reference TRBV7-2 and TRBJ1-2, is GAGVSQSPSNKVTEKGKDVELRCDPISGHTALYWYRQSLGQGLEFLIYFQGNSAPDKSGLPSDRFSAERTGGSVSTLTIQRTQQEDSAVYLCASSPDRGHGYTFGSGTRLTVV.

There are a few counts of this clonotype. Here the CDR3 reads CAIRIPDSQGNTIYF. The CDR3, as DNA: TGTGCCATCAGGATTCCCGACTCCCAGGGAAACACCATATATTTT. The rearrangement uses TRBV10-3 and TRBJ1-3, with D unresolved. This CDR3 is 15 amino acids long. CDR1 is ENHRY, CDR2 SYGVKD, per germline. Trimming shortened V by 6 bases and J by 4 bases, and 16 bases separated the two germline ends.

This clonotype was recorded many times. The junction departs from germline at one end; a sequencing error may be responsible. The gene calls are TRBV10-3 and TRBJ1-6; D uncertain. From germline, CDR1 is ENHRY and CDR2 SYGVKD. The CDR3 is 16 residues long. Here the CDR3 reads CAIREFGSSYNSPLHF. In DNA, the CDR3 is TGTGCCATCAGAGAGTTTGGCAGCTCCTATAATTCACCCCTCCACTTT.

A note on this clonotype: A read error is possible here, since a much larger clone lies one base away. CDR3 sequence (DNA): TGTGCCAGCAGCTTCCCTGGCAGGAACACCGGGGAGCTGTTTTTT. This encodes CASSFPGRNTGELFF. The chain carries TRBV7-8 and TRBJ2-2; no clear D gene. The CDR3 runs 15 residues. V dropped 3 bases and J dropped 1 base, with 9 bases sitting between them. Looked up from germline, CDR1 is SGHVS and CDR2 is FQNEAQ.

This clonotype was recorded many times. The chain has TRBV7-9 and TRBJ1-6; D unclear. The germline CDR1 and CDR2 sequences are SEHNR and FQNEAQ (reference sequence). There are 12 residues in the CDR3. Trimming took off 8 bases at V and 7 bases at J, with 9 bases between the two ends. Here the CDR3 reads CASAGFNSPLHF. The CDR3 nucleotides are TGTGCCAGCGCGGGATTCAATTCACCCCTCCACTTT. The variable domain in full, with the rest retrieved from reference TRBV7-9 and TRBJ1-6, is DTGVSQNPRHKITKRGQNVTFRCDPISEHNRLYWYRQTLGQGPEFLTYFQNEAQLEKSRLLSDRFSAERPKGSFSTLEIQRTEQGDSAMYLCASAGFNSPLHFGNGTRLTVT.

In its sample, this clonotype was seen many times. The rearrangement links TRBV12-3 or TRBV12-4 to TRBJ1-4; TRBD1 matches 10 bases. J gave up 6 bases and V 3 bases, and 7 bases lay outside the gene matches. This CDR3 is 16 amino acids long. CDR3 loop: CASSFDPGTGDEKLFF. CDR3 sequence (DNA): TGTGCCAGCAGTTTCGATCCCGGGACAGGGGATGAAAAACTGTTTTTT.

This clonotype was counted many times. Here the CDR3 reads CASSMGTGTYEQYF. CDR3 in DNA: TGTGCCAGCAGCATGGGGACGGGTACCTACGAGCAGTACTTC. The chain joins TRBV7-6 to TRBJ2-7; D assignment may be TRBD1 or TRBD2 (5 bases each). V shed 5 bases and J shed 2 bases, with 13 bases lying between them. This CDR3 has 14 residues. The germline V gene has CDR1 SGHVS and CDR2 FNYEAQ.

The chain employs TRBV12-3 or TRBV12-4 and TRBJ2-1, with TRBD2 matching over 7 bases. The CDR3 totals 15 residues. V shed 2 bases, J shed 5 bases, and the junction held 6 bases outside the gene matches. CDR3 region: CASSLSSGLHNEQFF. CDR3 in DNA: TGTGCCAGCAGTTTATCTAGCGGACTACACAATGAGCAGTTCTTC.

This clonotype has ten or more counts. The chain links TRBV7-6 to TRBJ2-5; D is unclear. The CDR3 spans 14 residues. Looked up from germline, CDR1 is SGHVS and CDR2 is FNYEAQ. V lost 4 bases, J lost 5 bases, and 14 bases lay in between. This CDR3 is CASSSEARMETQYF. The CDR3 DNA sequence: TGTGCCAGCAGCTCAGAGGCTAGGATGGAGACCCAGTACTTC.

This clonotype was picked up many times. The V call is TRBV7-2, the J call TRBJ2-5; D unclear. V lost 1 base and J lost 4, with 10 bases in between. Germline CDR1 reads SGHTA; CDR2 reads FQGNSA. The CDR3 covers 14 residues. The CDR3 sequence: CASSLDLQLETQYF. For the CDR3, the DNA is TGTGCCAGCAGCTTAGATCTACAACTAGAGACCCAGTACTTC.

This clonotype was counted many times. V and J are TRBV7-2 and TRBJ2-7; D gene ambiguous. The CDR3 extends over 15 amino acids. The V end lost 5 bases, the J end lost 2 bases, and 16 bases lay between the germline ends. Germline V gene lookup returns CDR1 SGHTA and CDR2 FQGNSA. The CDR3 spells CASSPDPSSAYEQYV. Written as DNA, the CDR3 is TGTGCCAGCAGCCCCGACCCCAGTTCAGCCTACGAGCAGTACGTC.

This CDR3 reads CASEPGTVLNYGYTF. CDR3 nucleotides: TGTGCCAGCGAACCAGGGACGGTACTCAACTATGGCTACACCTTC. The genes are TRBV5-5 and TRBJ1-2, with D perhaps TRBD1 (5 bases). Germline CDR1 reads SGHKS; CDR2 reads YYEKEE (reference sequence). V lost 7 bases, J lost 2 bases, and 18 bases lay in between. This CDR3 spans 15 amino acids.

This clonotype has at least ten counts. The rearrangement joins TRBV7-6 to TRBJ2-7; TRBD2 matches 9 bases. This CDR3 is 18 amino acids long. The junction had 14 bases not matched to a gene; V was cut back by 2 bases and J by 3 bases. CDR1 and CDR2 (germline): SGHVS, FNYEAQ. The CDR3 region has the DNA TGTGCCAGCAGCTTAATATCGTCGGGCGGGGGGGATTTCTACGAGCAGTACTTC. It yields the protein CASSLISSGGGDFYEQYF. The full variable domain, with the rest looked up from reference TRBV7-6 and TRBJ2-7, is GAGVSQSPRYKVTKRGQDVALRCDPISGHVSLYWYRQALGQGPEFLTYFNYEAQQDKSGLPNDRFSAERPEGSISTLTIQRTEQRDSAMYRCASSLISSGGGDFYEQYFGPGTRLTVT.

The chain joins TRBV28 to TRBJ2-7; TRBD2 matches 7 bases. In germline, CDR1 is MDHEN, CDR2 SYDVKM. The CDR3 length is 13 residues. V lost 6 bases to trimming and J lost 7 bases; unmatched junction nucleotides: 9. CDR3 residues: CASRLSGTREQYV. CDR3 nucleotide sequence: TGTGCCAGCAGGCTAAGCGGGACGAGGGAGCAGTACGTC.

This rearrangement joins TRBV10-1 to TRBJ1-5; TRBD1 matches 9 bases. V lost 8 bases, J lost 5 bases, and 19 bases stayed unmatched. This CDR3 spans 18 amino acids. Germline V CDR1 and CDR2: WNHNN, SYGVQD (reference sequence). The CDR3: CASSKPGTGFYVYQPQHF. In DNA, the CDR3 is TGCGCCAGCTCCAAACCGGGGACAGGGTTTTATGTGTATCAGCCCCAGCATTTT.

This clonotype appeared many times. The chain uses TRBV6-1 and TRBJ2-1, with a weak D call TRBD2 (5 bases). Trimming removed 5 bases at V and 9 bases at J, with 17 bases between. Germline V gene data show CDR1 as MNHNS and CDR2 as SASEGT. There are 14 residues in the CDR3. The CDR3 spells CASSPSTPAGEQFF. DNA of the CDR3: TGTGCCAGCAGTCCTTCGACCCCGGCGGGTGAGCAGTTCTTC.

The V and J genes are TRBV20-1 and TRBJ1-2, with TRBD1 matching over 7 bases. CDR3 size: 13 residues. V shed 6 bases and J 6 bases; nucleotides not matched to a gene: 10. From germline, CDR1 is DFQATT and CDR2 SNEGSKA (reference sequence). The CDR3 spells CSAFDRDENGYTF. DNA of the CDR3: TGCAGTGCCTTCGACAGGGATGAGAATGGCTACACCTTC.

This clonotype was found many times. The chain carries TRBV7-2 and TRBJ2-7; D might be TRBD2 (5 bases). CDR3 length: 14 amino acids. The ends were cut back, 7 bases at V and 0 bases at J, with 13 bases in the middle. The V gene's germline CDR1 is SGHTA and CDR2 FQGNSA. CDR3 in amino acids: CASTWGESSYEQYF. CDR3 in DNA: TGTGCCAGCACCTGGGGAGAGAGCTCCTACGAGCAGTACTTC.

This chain connects TRBV12-3 or TRBV12-4 to TRBJ2-5; 9 nucleotides line up with TRBD2. V shed 3 bases, J shed 5 bases, and the junction held 10 bases outside the gene matches. The CDR3 runs to 16 residues. DNA of the CDR3: TGTGCCAGCAGTTTTGCTAGCGGGGCGTCATTCGAGACCCAGTACTTC. Protein: CASSFASGASFETQYF.

This clonotype has a handful of counts. J is TRBJ1-2 and V is TRBV7-2; possible D gene TRBD1, 6 bases. Germline V gives CDR1 SGHTA, CDR2 FQGNSA. V lost 3 bases, J lost 8 bases, and 16 bases lay in between. The CDR3 consists of 14 residues. The DNA of the CDR3 is TGTGCCAGCAGCTTGGGATCCGGGACAAAAGGCTACACCTTC. This translates into CASSLGSGTKGYTF. The whole variable domain, filled in from reference TRBV7-2 and TRBJ1-2, reads GAGVSQSPSNKVTEKGKDVELRCDPISGHTALYWYRQSLGQGLEFLIYFQGNSAPDKSGLPSDRFSAERTGGSVSTLTIQRTQQEDSAVYLCASSLGSGTKGYTFGSGTRLTVV.

The sample holds many counts of this clonotype. The rearrangement links TRBV6-1 to TRBJ1-1; possible D gene TRBD1, 6 bases. The V and J ends lost 4 bases and 6 bases respectively, with 15 bases between them. Per the germline V gene, CDR1 is MNHNS and CDR2 is SASEGT. CDR3 length: 14 residues. The CDR3 nucleotides read TGTGCCAGCAGTGCCTACAGGGAGGGGGCTGAAGCTTTCTTT. This encodes CASSAYREGAEAFF.

There are many counts of this clonotype. The chain has TRBV7-9 and TRBJ1-2; D remains unclear. The CDR3 sequence is 13 residues long. Germline V lookup: CDR1 SEHNR, CDR2 FQNEAQ (reference sequence). The V gene lost 3 bases and the J gene lost 8 bases, with 13 bases spanning the gap. The CDR3 bases are TGTGCCAGCAGCTTTAGGCAGGAGGAGGGCTACACCTTC. Protein sequence: CASSFRQEEGYTF.

This clonotype has only a few counts. This rearrangement joins TRBV29-1 to TRBJ1-1, with TRBD1 as a possible D gene (6 bases). Per the germline V gene, CDR1 is SQVTM and CDR2 is ANQGSEA. CDR3 size: 13 residues. The V gene lost 4 bases and the J gene lost 6 bases, with 15 bases spanning the gap. CDR3 protein: CSVVGGRAAEAFF. The CDR3, as DNA: TGCAGCGTTGTTGGGGGGCGCGCGGCTGAAGCTTTCTTT. Combining the CDR3 with reference TRBV29-1 and TRBJ1-1 gives the whole variable domain SAVISQKPSRDICQRGTSLTIQCQVDSQVTMMFWYRQQPGQSLTLIATANQGSEATYESGFVIDKFPISRPNLTFSTLTVSNMSPEDSSIYLCSVVGGRAAEAFFGQGTRLTVV.

This clonotype was detected only a few times. The chain couples TRBV5-6 to TRBJ1-2; 8 nucleotides agree with TRBD1. CDR1 and CDR2 (germline): SGHDT, YYEEEE. Germline trimming cut 0 bases from V and 12 bases from J; bases unmatched to any gene: 13. The CDR3 consists of 15 residues. CDR3 coding DNA: TGTGCCAGCAGCTTGGGGGCAGGGGGCCCCCCTTTGGACACCTTC. Translation: CASSLGAGGPPLDTF.

On this clonotype itself: A much larger clone lies one base from this, so it may be a read error. This chain uses TRBV12-3 or TRBV12-4 with TRBJ2-5, with 7 bases fitting TRBD1. After removal of 6 bases from V and 5 bases from J, the junction contained 9 bases not matched to a gene. The CDR3 sequence is 14 residues long. The CDR3 sequence: CASRGQDRRETQYF. The CDR3 nucleotides are TGTGCCAGCAGGGGCCAGGACAGGCGGGAGACCCAGTACTTC.